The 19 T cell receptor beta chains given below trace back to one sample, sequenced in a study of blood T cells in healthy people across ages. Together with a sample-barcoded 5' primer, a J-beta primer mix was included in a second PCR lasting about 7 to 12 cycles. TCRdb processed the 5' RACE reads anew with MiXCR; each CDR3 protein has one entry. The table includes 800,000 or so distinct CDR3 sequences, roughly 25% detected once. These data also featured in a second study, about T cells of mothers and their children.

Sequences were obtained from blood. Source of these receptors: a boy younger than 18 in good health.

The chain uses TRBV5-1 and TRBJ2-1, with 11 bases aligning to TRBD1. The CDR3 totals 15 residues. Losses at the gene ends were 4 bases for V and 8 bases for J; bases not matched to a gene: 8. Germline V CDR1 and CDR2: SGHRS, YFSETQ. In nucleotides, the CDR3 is TGCGCCAGCAGCGGGGGACAGGGGGAGAGAGATGAGCAGTTCTTC. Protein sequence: CASSGGQGERDEQFF.

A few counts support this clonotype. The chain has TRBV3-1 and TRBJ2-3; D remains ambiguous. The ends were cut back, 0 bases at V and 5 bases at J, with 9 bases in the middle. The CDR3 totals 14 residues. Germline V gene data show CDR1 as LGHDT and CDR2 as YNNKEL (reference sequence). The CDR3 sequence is CASSQDAAGDTQYF. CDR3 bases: TGTGCCAGCAGCCAAGATGCTGCCGGAGATACGCAGTATTTT.

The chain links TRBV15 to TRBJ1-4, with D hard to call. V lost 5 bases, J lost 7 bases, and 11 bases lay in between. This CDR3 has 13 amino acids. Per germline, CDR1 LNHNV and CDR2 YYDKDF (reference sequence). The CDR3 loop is CATSRGGGEKLFF. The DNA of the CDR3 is TGTGCCACCAGCCGAGGAGGCGGTGAAAAACTGTTTTTT.

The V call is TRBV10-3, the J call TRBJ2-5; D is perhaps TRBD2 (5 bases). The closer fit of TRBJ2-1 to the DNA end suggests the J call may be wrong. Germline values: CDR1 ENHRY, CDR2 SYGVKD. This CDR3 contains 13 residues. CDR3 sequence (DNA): TGTGCCATCAGCCAGGACTGGAAAAATGAGCAGTTCTTC. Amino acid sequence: CAISQDWKNEQFF.

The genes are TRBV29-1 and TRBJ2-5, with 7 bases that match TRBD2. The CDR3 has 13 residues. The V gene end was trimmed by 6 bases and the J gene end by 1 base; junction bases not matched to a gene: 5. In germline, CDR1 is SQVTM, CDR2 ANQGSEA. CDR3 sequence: CSVGGIFQETQYF. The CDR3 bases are TGCAGCGTGGGAGGGATCTTCCAAGAGACCCAGTACTTC.

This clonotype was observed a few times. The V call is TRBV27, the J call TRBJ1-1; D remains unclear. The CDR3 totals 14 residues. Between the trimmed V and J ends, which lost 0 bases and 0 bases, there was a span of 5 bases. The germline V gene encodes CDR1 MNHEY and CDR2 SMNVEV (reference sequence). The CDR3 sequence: CASSLSAVNTEAFF. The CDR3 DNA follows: TGTGCCAGCAGTTTATCAGCGGTGAACACTGAAGCTTTCTTT.

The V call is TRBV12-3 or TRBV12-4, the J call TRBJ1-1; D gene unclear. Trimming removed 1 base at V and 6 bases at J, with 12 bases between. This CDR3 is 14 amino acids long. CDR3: CASSLGEIISEAFF. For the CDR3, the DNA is TGTGCCAGCAGTTTAGGGGAAATTATTTCTGAAGCTTTCTTT.

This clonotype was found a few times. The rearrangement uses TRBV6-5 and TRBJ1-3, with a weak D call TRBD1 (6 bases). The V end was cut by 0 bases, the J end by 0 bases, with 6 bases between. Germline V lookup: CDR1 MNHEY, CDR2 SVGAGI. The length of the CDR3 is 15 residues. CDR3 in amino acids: CASSYSDSSGNTIYF. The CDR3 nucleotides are TGTGCCAGCAGTTACTCGGACAGCTCTGGAAACACCATATATTTT.

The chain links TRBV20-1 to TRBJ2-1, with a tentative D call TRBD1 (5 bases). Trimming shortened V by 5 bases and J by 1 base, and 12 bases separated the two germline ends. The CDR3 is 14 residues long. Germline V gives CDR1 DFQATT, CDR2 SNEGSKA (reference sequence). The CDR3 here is CSAPRAGSYNEQFF. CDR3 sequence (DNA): TGCAGTGCTCCCAGGGCCGGATCCTACAATGAGCAGTTCTTC.

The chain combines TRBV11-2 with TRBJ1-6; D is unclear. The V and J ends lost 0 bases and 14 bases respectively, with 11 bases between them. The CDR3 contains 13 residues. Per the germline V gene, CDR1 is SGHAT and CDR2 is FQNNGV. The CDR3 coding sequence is TGTGCCAGCAGCTTAGAATCCGCCAGGTCCCTCCACTTT. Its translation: CASSLESARSLHF.

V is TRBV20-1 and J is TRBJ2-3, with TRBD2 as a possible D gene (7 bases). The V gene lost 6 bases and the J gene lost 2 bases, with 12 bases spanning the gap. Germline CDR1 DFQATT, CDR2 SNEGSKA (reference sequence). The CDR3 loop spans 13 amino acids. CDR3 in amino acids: CSANRDYTDTQYF. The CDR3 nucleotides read TGCAGTGCGAACAGGGACTACACAGATACGCAGTATTTT.

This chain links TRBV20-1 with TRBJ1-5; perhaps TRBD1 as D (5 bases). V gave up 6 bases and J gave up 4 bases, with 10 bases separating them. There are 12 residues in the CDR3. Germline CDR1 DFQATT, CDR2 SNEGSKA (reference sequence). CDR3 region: CSAPGPNQPQHF. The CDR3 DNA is TGCAGTGCCCCGGGACCAAATCAGCCCCAGCATTTT.

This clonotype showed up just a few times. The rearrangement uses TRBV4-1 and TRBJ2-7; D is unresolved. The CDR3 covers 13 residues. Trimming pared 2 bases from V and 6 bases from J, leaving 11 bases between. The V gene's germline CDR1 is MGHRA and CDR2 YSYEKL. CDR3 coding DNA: TGCGCCAGCAGCCAACGTCCAGCCAGCGAGCAGTACTTC. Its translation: CASSQRPASEQYF.

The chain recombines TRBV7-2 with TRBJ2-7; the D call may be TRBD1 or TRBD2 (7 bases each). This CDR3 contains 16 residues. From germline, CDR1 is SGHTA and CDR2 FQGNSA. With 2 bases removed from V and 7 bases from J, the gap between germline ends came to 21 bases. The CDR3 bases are TGTGCCAGCAGCTTATCCCCAGGGGGGGGCCTGGGGGAGCAGTACTTC. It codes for CASSLSPGGGLGEQYF. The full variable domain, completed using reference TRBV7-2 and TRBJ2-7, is GAGVSQSPSNKVTEKGKDVELRCDPISGHTALYWYRQSLGQGLEFLIYFQGNSAPDKSGLPSDRFSAERTGGSVSTLTIQRTQQEDSAVYLCASSLSPGGGLGEQYFGPGTRLTVT.

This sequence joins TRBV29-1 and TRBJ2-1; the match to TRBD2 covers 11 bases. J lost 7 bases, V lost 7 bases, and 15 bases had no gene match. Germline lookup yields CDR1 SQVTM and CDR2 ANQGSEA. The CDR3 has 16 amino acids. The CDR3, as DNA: TGCAGCGCATCCGGGACTAGCGGTTATAGGGTTAATGAGCAGTTCTTC. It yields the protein CSASGTSGYRVNEQFF.

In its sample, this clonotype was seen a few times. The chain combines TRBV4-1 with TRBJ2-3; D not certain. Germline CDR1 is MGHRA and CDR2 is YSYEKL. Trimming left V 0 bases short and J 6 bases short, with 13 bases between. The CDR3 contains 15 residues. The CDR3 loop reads CASSQEEISGDTQYF. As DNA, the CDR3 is TGCGCCAGCAGCCAAGAGGAGATTAGTGGGGATACGCAGTATTTT.

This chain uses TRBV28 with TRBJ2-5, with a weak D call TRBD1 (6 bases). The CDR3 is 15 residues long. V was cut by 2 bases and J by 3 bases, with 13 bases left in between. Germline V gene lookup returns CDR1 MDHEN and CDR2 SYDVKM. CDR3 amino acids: CASSLSSTGKETQYF. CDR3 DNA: TGTGCCAGCAGTTTAAGTAGTACAGGGAAAGAGACCCAGTACTTC.

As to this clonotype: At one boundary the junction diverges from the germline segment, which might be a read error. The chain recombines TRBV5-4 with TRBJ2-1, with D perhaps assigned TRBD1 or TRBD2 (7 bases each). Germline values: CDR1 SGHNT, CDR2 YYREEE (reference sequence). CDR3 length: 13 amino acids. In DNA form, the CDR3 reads TGTACCAGCAGGGATAACAGGGGAGGGAAGCAGTTCTTC. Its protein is CTSRDNRGGKQFF.

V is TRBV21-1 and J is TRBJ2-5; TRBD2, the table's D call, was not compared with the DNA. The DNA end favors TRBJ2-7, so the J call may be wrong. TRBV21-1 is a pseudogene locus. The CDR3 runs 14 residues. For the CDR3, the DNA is TGTGCCAGCAGCAAAGCTGGACGGCCCTACGAGCAGTACTTC. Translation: CASSKAGRPYEQYF.